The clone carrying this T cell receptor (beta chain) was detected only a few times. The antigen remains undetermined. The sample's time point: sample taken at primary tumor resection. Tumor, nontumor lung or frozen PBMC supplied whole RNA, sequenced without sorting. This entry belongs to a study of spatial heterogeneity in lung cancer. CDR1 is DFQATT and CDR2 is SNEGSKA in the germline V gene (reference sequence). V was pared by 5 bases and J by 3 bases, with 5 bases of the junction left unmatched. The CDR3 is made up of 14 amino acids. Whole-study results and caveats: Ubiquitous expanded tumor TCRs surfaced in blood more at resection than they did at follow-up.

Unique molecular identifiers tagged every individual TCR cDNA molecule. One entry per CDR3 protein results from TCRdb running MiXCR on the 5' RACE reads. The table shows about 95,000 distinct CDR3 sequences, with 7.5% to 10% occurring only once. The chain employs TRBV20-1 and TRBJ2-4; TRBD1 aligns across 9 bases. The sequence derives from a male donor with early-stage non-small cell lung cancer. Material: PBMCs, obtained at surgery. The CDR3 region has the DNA TGCAGTGCTGGCCGACAGGGGGGCAAAAACATTCAGTACTTC. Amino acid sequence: CSAGRQGGKNIQYF.